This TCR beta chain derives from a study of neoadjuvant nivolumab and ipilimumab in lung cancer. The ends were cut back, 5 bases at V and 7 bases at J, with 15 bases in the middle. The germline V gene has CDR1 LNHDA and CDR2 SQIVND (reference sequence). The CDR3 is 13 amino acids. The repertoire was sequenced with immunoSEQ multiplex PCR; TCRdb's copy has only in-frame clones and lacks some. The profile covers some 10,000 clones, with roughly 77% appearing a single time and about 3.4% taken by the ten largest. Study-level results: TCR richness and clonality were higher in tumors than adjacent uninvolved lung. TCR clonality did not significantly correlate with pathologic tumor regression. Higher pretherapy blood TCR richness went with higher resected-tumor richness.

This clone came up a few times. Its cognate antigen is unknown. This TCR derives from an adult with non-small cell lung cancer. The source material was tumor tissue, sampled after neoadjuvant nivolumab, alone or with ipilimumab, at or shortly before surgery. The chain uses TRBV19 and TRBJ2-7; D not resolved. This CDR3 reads CASSLSDPWEQYF. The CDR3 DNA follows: TGTGCCAGTAGTCTCTCGGACCCCTGGGAGCAGTACTTC.